The present TCR beta chain was sequenced within a study of OX40 agonist ivuxolimab in advanced cancers. This CDR3 region has 15 residues. Germline values: CDR1 MDHEN, CDR2 SYDVKM. V shed 2 bases, J shed 10 bases, and the junction held 5 bases outside the gene matches. The method was immunoSEQ multiplex PCR; TCRdb's version includes in-frame clones alone and lacks a portion of them. The sample holds tens of thousands of clones, approximately 80% seen once. The J gene is TRBJ1-6, the V gene TRBV28, with TRBD1 identical over 10 bases. This receptor was taken from an adult with an advanced solid tumor such as melanoma, head and neck, liver or kidney cancer. The sequencing here drew on CD4+ or CD8+ T cells sorted from blood, taken in a trial of the OX40 agonist ivuxolimab. This CDR3 is CASSLGDRGKSPLHF. CDR3 bases: TGTGCCAGCAGTTTAGGGGACAGGGGTAAATCACCCCTCCACTTT.